One TCR beta chain is described in this entry. TCRdb's table, derived via immunoSEQ multiplex PCR, lists solely in-frame clones and lacks some. The sample carries about 210,000 clones, 75% to 85% recorded once. These data belong to a study of blood T cell repertoires in COVID-19. The clonotype was recovered from a man aged 50-60 years with active or convalescent COVID-19. Source material: peripheral blood.

DNA of the CDR3: TGTGCCAGCAGTTTATCGGGAGGGAATGGCTACACCTTC. This encodes CASSLSGGNGYTF. The chain recombines TRBV27 with TRBJ1-2; D gene unclear. Germline CDR1 is MNHEY and CDR2 is SMNVEV (reference sequence). The V and J ends lost 0 bases and 6 bases respectively, with 8 bases between them. The CDR3 is made up of 13 amino acids.